The rows below give T cell receptor beta chains drawn from one sample of a study of Tregs in tolerant kidney transplant recipients. Libraries were prepared by immunoSEQ multiplex PCR; TCRdb keeps only in-frame clonotypes and omits some of them. The sample lists around 43,000 clones; about 90% were seen once. Sequencing used Tregs from blood. The receptors derive from a human donor in good health. The CDR3 runs from the conserved cysteine through the conserved F or W. Fields, in order: V gene, D gene, clone size, J gene, CDR3 DNA, CDR3 protein. A D gene is named only where the DNA matches it firmly. Size values are once, few and many counts, or a class for expanded clones, and some rows have none.

TRBV5-8	NA	once	TRBJ1-3	TGTGCCAGCAGTCTCGACAGGTACTCTGGAAACACCATATATTTT	CASSLDRYSGNTIYF
TRBV19	TRBD2	NA	TRBJ2-3	TGTGCCAGTAGTATAGTGGCGGGAGGATATACGCAGTATTTT	CASSIVAGGYTQYF
TRBV7-9	NA	NA	TRBJ2-7	TGTGCCAGCAGCTGGGTGAATGGGGGAGGCGAGCAGTACTTC	CASSWVNGGGEQYF
TRBV19	TRBD1	NA	TRBJ1-2	TGTGCCAGTAGTATCAAGGGGGCGTTAAGCTATGGCTACACCTTC	CASSIKGALSYGYTF
TRBV5-1	NA	NA	TRBJ2-1	TGCGCCAGCAGCGGAGCCTGGAGCTCCTACAATGAGCAGTTCTTC	CASSGAWSSYNEQFF
TRBV5-1	NA	NA	TRBJ1-1	TGCGCCAGCAGCTTGGCCCCAGGGGAAGCTAACACTGAAGCTTTCTTT	CASSLAPGEANTEAFF
TRBV6-6	TRBD1	NA	TRBJ2-6	TGTGCCAGCTTCGGACAGGCTGGGGCCAACGTCCTGACTTTC	CASFGQAGANVLTF
TRBV6-6	TRBD1	NA	TRBJ1-3	TGTGCCAGCAGTCCCGACAGGGCATTCTCTGGAAACACCATATATTTT	CASSPDRAFSGNTIYF
TRBV6-5	NA	NA	TRBJ1-2	TGTGCCAGCAGTTACCCCGCGTCTAGTAGCTACACCTTC	CASSYPASSSYTF
TRBV7-3	NA	NA	TRBJ1-1	TGTGCCAGCAGCCCATCCCCAGGGGCCGAGGGCGCTTTCTTT	CASSPSPGAEGAFF
TRBV6-5	NA	NA	TRBJ2-1	TGTGCCAGCAGTTACCGGGGTCAGGTATACAATGAGCAGTTCTTC	CASSYRGQVYNEQFF
TRBV5-6	NA	NA	TRBJ1-2	TGTGCCAGCAGCTCACCGGAGAAGAACTATGGCTACACCTTC	CASSSPEKNYGYTF
TRBV9	TRBD1	NA	TRBJ2-7	TGTGCCAGCAGCGTAGCGGGACAGGGTGAGATCTACGAGCAGTACTTC	CASSVAGQGEIYEQYF
TRBV9	NA	NA	TRBJ1-5	TGTGCCAGCAGCGGAGGACTGGTTTTCGAGCCCCAGCATTTT	CASSGGLVFEPQHF
TRBV11-3	NA	NA	TRBJ2-3	TGTGCCAGCAGCTTAGGGGACTCTAGCACAGATACGCAGTATTTT	CASSLGDSSTDTQYF
TRBV5-4	NA	once	TRBJ2-7	TGTGCCAGCAGCTTGGGTGGAACCTACGAGCAGTACTTC	CASSLGGTYEQYF
TRBV5-1	NA	NA	TRBJ2-1	TGCGCCAGCAGCTTGGTTGCAGCGAGCTCCTACAATGAGCAGTTCTTC	CASSLVAASSYNEQFF
TRBV27	TRBD1	NA	TRBJ2-3	TGTGCCAGCAGTTTAAGGACAGGGCCGCAGTATTTT	CASSLRTGPQYF
TRBV13	NA	NA	TRBJ2-7	TGTGCCAGCTCCGAAAGGGGGGACGAGCAGTACTTC	CASSERGDEQYF
TRBV27	NA	NA	TRBJ2-2	TGTGCCAGCAGTTTATCCCCCCCGGGAATGCGGAACACCGGGGAGCTGTTTTTT	CASSLSPPGMRNTGELFF
TRBV5-1	TRBD2	NA	TRBJ2-5	TGCGCCAGCAGCGTGGGACTAGCGGGGATGGGAGGAGAGACCCAGTACTTC	CASSVGLAGMGGETQYF
TRBV7-9	NA	NA	TRBJ2-7	TGTGCCAGCAGCTTAGCGGCTACCCACGGCGAGCAGTACTTC	CASSLAATHGEQYF
TRBV7-2	NA	NA	TRBJ2-4	TGTGCCAGCAGCCCAGGACTAGCCAAAAACATTCAGTACTTC	CASSPGLAKNIQYF
TRBV5-1	NA	NA	TRBJ1-1	TGCGCCAGCCTTAGTATGAACACTGAAGCTTTCTTT	CASLSMNTEAFF
TRBV7-9	TRBD2	NA	TRBJ2-7	TGTGCCAGCAGCTTAAGTGGGGGGACTAGCTCGACCTACGAGCAGTACTTC	CASSLSGGTSSTYEQYF
TRBV18	NA	NA	TRBJ2-4	TGTGCCAGCTCACCACAGGGGTCGGAAAACATTCAGTACTTC	CASSPQGSENIQYF
TRBV6-6	TRBD1	NA	TRBJ1-3	TGTGCCAGCAGTCAGGGGGACGGTATTGGAAACACCATATATTTT	CASSQGDGIGNTIYF
TRBV5-1	TRBD1	NA	TRBJ2-7	TGCGCCAGCAGCGGCCGGGACAGGGGGGCCTACGAGCAGTACTTC	CASSGRDRGAYEQYF